This T cell receptor beta chain emerged from a study of blood T cell repertoires in COVID-19. Categorization into cohorts depended on clinical history that participants reported. Assay: immunoSEQ multiplex PCR; the TCRdb copy retains only in-frame clones and omits some. This sample has a few hundred thousand clones, with 70% to 90% found just once. The CDR3 spans 16 residues. J lost 1 base, V lost 3 bases, and 3 bases had no gene match. Germline CDR1 is SGHRS and CDR2 is YFSETQ. The origin of this receptor is a woman in her forties or fifties who had recovered from COVID-19. The genes are TRBV5-1 and TRBJ2-3; TRBD2 matches 12 bases. The specimen sequenced was PBMCs or T cells enriched from blood (not recorded which). In DNA, the CDR3 is TGCGCCAGCAGCTCCTGGACTAGCGGGGGCACAGATACGCAGTATTTT. It is translated as CASSSWTSGGTDTQYF. Supplemented by reference TRBV5-1 and TRBJ2-3, the full variable domain reads KAGVTQTPRYLIKTRGQQVTLSCSPISGHRSVSWYQQTPGQGLQFLFEYFSETQRNKGNFPGRFSGRQFSNSRSEMNVSTLELGDSALYLCASSSWTSGGTDTQYFGPGTRLTVL.